The 16 T cell receptor beta chains presented below share a single source sample, sequenced in a study of cytomegalovirus exposure and HLA in healthy donors. TCRdb's table, derived via immunoSEQ multiplex PCR, lists solely in-frame clones and lacks some. The data contain around 150,000 clones, about 90% of them singletons. Sequenced sample: PBMCs. Source of these receptors: a man between 18 and 35 years old in good health and CMV-seropositive.

V is TRBV27 and J is TRBJ2-3; D possibly corresponds to TRBD2 (5 bases). The length of the CDR3 is 17 residues. The V gene's germline CDR1 is MNHEY and CDR2 SMNVEV (reference sequence). Trimming took off 5 bases at V and 5 bases at J, with 23 bases between the two ends. The CDR3 sequence: CASSPLRGRGNLDTQYF. The CDR3 DNA follows: TGTGCCAGCAGTCCACTTCGGGGAAGAGGGAATTTAGATACGCAGTATTTT.

The V gene is TRBV9, the J gene TRBJ2-7; no reliable D call. The CDR3 runs to 15 residues. The germline V gene has CDR1 SGDLS and CDR2 YYNGEE. Trimming left V 4 bases short and J 3 bases short, with 17 bases between. As DNA, the CDR3 is TGTGCCAGCAGCCCCCGGGTCACCTCGAACTACGAGCAGTACTTC. Amino acid sequence: CASSPRVTSNYEQYF. The entire variable domain, with the rest obtained from reference TRBV9 and TRBJ2-7, is as follows: DSGVTQTPKHLITATGQRVTLRCSPRSGDLSVYWYQQSLDQGLQFLIQYYNGEERAKGNILERFSAQQFPDLHSELNLSSLELGDSALYFCASSPRVTSNYEQYFGPGTRLTVT.

The chain joins TRBV11-2 to TRBJ2-7, with 10 bases lining up with TRBD1. Germline trimming cut 3 bases from V and 7 bases from J; bases unmatched to any gene: 9. Germline values: CDR1 SGHAT, CDR2 FQNNGV. The CDR3 sequence is 15 residues long. The chain's CDR3 is CASSFTGTGVGEQYF. In nucleotides, the CDR3 is TGTGCCAGCAGCTTTACCGGGACAGGGGTGGGGGAGCAGTACTTC.

The chain links TRBV2 to TRBJ2-2; TRBD1 matches 8 bases. The V gene end was trimmed by 6 bases and the J gene end by 3 bases; junction bases not matched to a gene: 6. Germline lookup yields CDR1 SNHLY and CDR2 FYNNEI. The CDR3 runs to 15 residues. The CDR3 DNA sequence: TGTGCCAGCAGGACAGGGGCTGGGGACACCGGGGAGCTGTTTTTT. This gives the protein CASRTGAGDTGELFF. Variable domain in full (rest from reference TRBV2 and TRBJ2-2): EPEVTQTPSHQVTQMGQEVILRCVPISNHLYFYWYRQILGQKVEFLVSFYNNEISEKSEIFDDQFSVERPDGSNFTLKIRSTKLEDSAMYFCASRTGAGDTGELFFGEGSRLTVL.

The chain couples TRBV19 to TRBJ1-4; 7 bases line up with TRBD1. J was trimmed by 13 bases and V by 4 bases; bases with no gene match: 9. Germline V CDR1 and CDR2: LNHDA, SQIVND (reference sequence). The CDR3 contains 13 residues. Here the CDR3 DNA reads TGTGCCAGTAGTAAAGGGGTACAGGGGAGACTGTTTTTT. Translating it yields CASSKGVQGRLFF.

V is TRBV5-6 and J is TRBJ2-1; 8 nucleotides agree with TRBD1. This CDR3 contains 12 residues. The V gene's germline CDR1 is SGHDT and CDR2 YYEEEE. The CDR3 region has the DNA TGTGCAACAGGGGGCTCCTACAATGAGCAGTTCTTC. It yields the protein CATGGSYNEQFF.

The chain recombines TRBV11-3 with TRBJ2-1, with unresolved D. CDR1 SGHNT and CDR2 YENEEA come from the germline V gene. The CDR3 totals 17 residues. The germline V and J ends were trimmed by 0 bases and 4 bases, with 16 bases remaining between them. CDR3 residues: CASSLDGAAAGYNEQFF. CDR3 in DNA: TGTGCCAGCAGCTTAGACGGTGCGGCCGCTGGATACAATGAGCAGTTCTTC.

This clone was observed a few times. J is TRBJ2-2 and V is TRBV5-4; 8 bases align to TRBD1. Trimming at V came to 4 bases and at J to 5 bases, leaving 1 base not matched to a gene. The CDR3 length is 13 residues. CDR1 is SGHNT and CDR2 is YYREEE in the germline V gene (reference sequence). The CDR3 bases are TGTGCCAGCAGCCGGGACAGGACCGGGGAGCTGTTTTTT. Encoded protein: CASSRDRTGELFF. Supplemented by reference TRBV5-4 and TRBJ2-2, the full variable domain reads ETGVTQSPTHLIKTRGQQVTLRCSSQSGHNTVSWYQQALGQGPQFIFQYYREEENGRGNFPPRFSGLQFPNYSSELNVNALELDDSALYLCASSRDRTGELFFGEGSRLTVL.

The V call is TRBV2, the J call TRBJ1-1; unclear D gene. This CDR3 is built from 13 residues. The germline gives CDR1 SNHLY, CDR2 FYNNEI. Trimming pared 6 bases from V and 0 bases from J, leaving 8 bases between. In DNA, the CDR3 is TGTGCCAGCAGCAACACTATGAACACTGAAGCTTTCTTT. Protein sequence: CASSNTMNTEAFF.

V is TRBV28 and J is TRBJ2-2; D is uncertain. CDR3 length: 13 amino acids. Looked up from germline, CDR1 is MDHEN and CDR2 is SYDVKM. V was clipped by 7 bases and J by 2 bases, with 8 bases between them. The CDR3 nucleotides are TGTGCCAGCACCGAGAGTAACACCGGGGAGCTGTTTTTT. Translating gives CASTESNTGELFF.

The V and J genes are TRBV7-9 and TRBJ2-5; 13 bases are shared with TRBD2. The germline V gene has CDR1 SEHNR and CDR2 FQNEAQ (reference sequence). The CDR3 covers 16 residues. Trimming removed 1 base from V and 3 bases from J; junction bases left unmatched: 2. DNA of the CDR3: TGTGCCAGCAGCTTAGTCGGGACTAGCGGGAAAGAGACCCAGTACTTC. Its translation: CASSLVGTSGKETQYF. The complete variable domain, with remaining parts taken from reference TRBV7-9 and TRBJ2-5, reads DTGVSQNPRHKITKRGQNVTFRCDPISEHNRLYWYRQTLGQGPEFLTYFQNEAQLEKSRLLSDRFSAERPKGSFSTLEIQRTEQGDSAMYLCASSLVGTSGKETQYFGPGTRLLVL.

CDR3 in DNA: TGTGCCAGCAGTTATAGCTGGGTGTTGATCGAGCAGTACTTC. Protein sequence: CASSYSWVLIEQYF. The chain joins TRBV6-6 to TRBJ2-7; unclear D gene. Germline loops: CDR1 MNHNY, CDR2 SVGAGI (reference sequence). This CDR3 is built from 14 residues. Trimming shortened V by 3 bases and J by 6 bases, and 15 bases separated the two germline ends.

The V gene is TRBV5-1, the J gene TRBJ2-1; D perhaps matches TRBD2 (6 bases). Germline CDR1 is SGHRS and CDR2 is YFSETQ. CDR3 length: 13 residues. Trimming removed 4 bases from V and 7 bases from J, with 12 bases in between. The CDR3 region has the DNA TGCGCCAGCAGCACGGGACGGGGGAATGAGCAGTTCTTC. This gives the protein CASSTGRGNEQFF.

The CDR3 DNA is TGTGCCAGCAGTGAGACAGGGGATTGGTATGGCTACACCTTC. Translation: CASSETGDWYGYTF. This sequence joins TRBV6-1 and TRBJ1-2; 8 bases are shared with TRBD1. Germline V gene lookup returns CDR1 MNHNS and CDR2 SASEGT. The CDR3 has 14 residues. Losses at the gene ends were 3 bases for V and 5 bases for J; bases not matched to a gene: 5.

This clone appeared once. This chain joins TRBV14 and TRBJ1-5; 7 nucleotides agree with TRBD1. J was trimmed by 0 bases and V by 4 bases; bases with no gene match: 6. The CDR3 is made up of 16 amino acids. Germline V gives CDR1 SGHDN, CDR2 FVKESK. DNA of the CDR3: TGTGCCAGCAGCCCTGGGACAGCTTATAGCAATCAGCCCCAGCATTTT. It yields the protein CASSPGTAYSNQPQHF.

The gene calls are TRBV19 and TRBJ1-5, with 8 positions matching TRBD1. Per germline, CDR1 LNHDA and CDR2 SQIVND (reference sequence). CDR3 length: 16 amino acids. Trimming cost V 1 base and J 1 base; bases outside gene matches: 3. CDR3 nucleotides: TGTGCCAGTAGTATAGGGACAGGGATAAGCAATCAGCCCCAGCATTTT. Protein product: CASSIGTGISNQPQHF.